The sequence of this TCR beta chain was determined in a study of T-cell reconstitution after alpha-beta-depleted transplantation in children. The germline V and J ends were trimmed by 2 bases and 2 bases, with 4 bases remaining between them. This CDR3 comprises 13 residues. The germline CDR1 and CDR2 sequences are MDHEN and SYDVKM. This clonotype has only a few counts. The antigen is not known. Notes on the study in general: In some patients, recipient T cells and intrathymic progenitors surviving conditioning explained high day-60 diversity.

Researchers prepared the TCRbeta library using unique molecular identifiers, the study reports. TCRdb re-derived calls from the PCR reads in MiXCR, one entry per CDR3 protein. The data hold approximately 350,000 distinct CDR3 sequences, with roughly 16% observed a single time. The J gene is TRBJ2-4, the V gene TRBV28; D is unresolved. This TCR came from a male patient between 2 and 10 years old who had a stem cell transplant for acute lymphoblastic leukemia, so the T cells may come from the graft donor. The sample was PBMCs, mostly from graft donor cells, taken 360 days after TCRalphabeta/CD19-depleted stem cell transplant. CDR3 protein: CASSLPTKNIQYF. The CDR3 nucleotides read TGTGCCAGCAGTTTACCCACCAAAAACATTCAGTACTTC.